This T cell receptor beta chain emerged from a study of blood T cells in healthy people across ages. Using a J-beta primer mix together with a sample-barcoded 5' primer, a second PCR was run for about 7 to 12 cycles. Through a template-switch adaptor with 12 random nucleotides, each cDNA molecule received a tag. TCRdb called the 5' RACE reads again in MiXCR, with one record for every CDR3 protein. The data hold roughly 1.4 million distinct CDR3 sequences, with around 55% observed a single time. As concerns this clonotype: Antigen specificity is unknown.

Germline CDR1 LGHDT, CDR2 YNNKEL (reference sequence). After removal of 1 base from V and 7 bases from J, the junction contained 16 bases not matched to a gene. The CDR3 sequence is 17 residues long. Study results and limitations: It was found that TCR beta diversity correlated strongly with the percentage of naive T cells. What prevented conclusive comparison of naive and antigen-experienced cells was that PBMCs were unsorted.

Donors each provided ten milliliters of peripheral blood. The sequencing input was blood. The receptor was isolated from a man aged 18 to 29 in good health. The J gene is TRBJ2-7, the V gene TRBV3-1; 7 bases align to TRBD2. The chain's CDR3 is CASSQAIGAGSLNEQYF. The CDR3 DNA follows: TGTGCCAGCAGCCAAGCTATCGGAGCGGGAAGTCTCAATGAGCAGTACTTC.